What follows describes a single TCR beta chain. Study processing details: Reference gene primer amplification yielded estimated nucleated cell counts. Libraries were prepared by immunoSEQ multiplex PCR; TCRdb keeps only in-frame clonotypes and omits some of them. V, J and clone size are taken as reported in that table, and D and trimming were inferred from the DNA itself. The sample carries about 280,000 clones, 89% recorded once. These data are taken from a study of blood T cell repertoires in COVID-19. Study-wide background: The United States, Italy and Spain provided the acute and convalescent COVID-19 samples. T cells, B-cell-depleted T cells, or PBMCs provided the cDNA or gDNA that served as material.

The CDR3 sequence is 15 residues long. Germline loops: CDR1 MNHNY, CDR2 SVGAGI (reference sequence). The J segment lost 7 bases and the V segment lost 2 bases, leaving 10 bases of the junction unmatched. The chain combines TRBV6-6 with TRBJ2-7; 8 nucleotides align to TRBD2. The TCR comes from a man aged 50-60 years with acute or convalescent COVID-19. What was sequenced was peripheral blood. The CDR3 coding sequence is TGTGCCAGCAGTTACCCCCCTAGCGGGTTGGGGGAGCAGTACTTC. Residues: CASSYPPSGLGEQYF.